This TCR beta chain was profiled in a study of cytomegalovirus exposure and HLA in healthy donors. 60 Vbeta and 13 Jbeta primers were used in PCR. Measured with immunoSEQ multiplex PCR; TCRdb has only the in-frame clones, and not every one. This sample has 95,000 to 150,000 clones, with 6.5% to 9.5% found just once. The CDR3 consists of 15 residues. This clone has more than one count but fewer than ten. The sequence came from a woman aged 35 to 49 in good health and CMV-seropositive. What was sequenced was PBMCs. The V call is TRBV1, the J call TRBJ2-1; whether TRBD1, the table's D call, matches the DNA was not checked. TRBV1 is a pseudogene segment. CDR3 residues: CTSSPWRTGFYEQFF. The CDR3, as DNA: TGCACCAGCAGCCCTTGGCGGACAGGGTTTTATGAGCAGTTCTTC.